One sample yielded the 32 T cell receptor beta chains listed below, sequenced in a study of blood T cell repertoires in COVID-19. Sequencing used immunoSEQ multiplex PCR; TCRdb keeps in-frame clones, though not all of them. This table holds around 290,000 clones, roughly 90% found once. Sequenced input: peripheral blood. The receptors derive from a woman in her 70s with COVID-19, enrolled during active disease.

This clone is a singleton in its sample. The chain combines TRBV19 with TRBJ2-3, with 10 bases matching TRBD1. CDR1 is LNHDA and CDR2 is SQIVND in the germline V gene (reference sequence). The CDR3 consists of 13 residues. V gave up 8 bases and J gave up 3 bases; unmatched junction bases: 2. This CDR3 reads CASRTGGTDTQYF. CDR3 bases: TGTGCCAGTCGGACAGGGGGAACAGATACGCAGTATTTT. The whole variable domain, filled in from reference TRBV19 and TRBJ2-3, reads DGGITQSPKYLFRKEGQNVTLSCEQNLNHDAMYWYRQDPGQGLRLIYYSQIVNDFQKGDIAEGYSVSREKKESFPLTVTSAQKNPTAFYLCASRTGGTDTQYFGPGTRLTVL.

This clone was seen a single time. The chain links TRBV5-3 to TRBJ2-1; maybe TRBD1 (8 bases). TRBV5-3 is treated as an ORF (open reading frame) with a function not yet certain. V dropped 4 bases and J dropped 7 bases, with 24 bases sitting between them. There are 17 residues in the CDR3. This CDR3 reads CARSKDREGEVRNEQFF. The CDR3 DNA reads TGTGCCAGAAGCAAGGACAGGGAGGGGGAGGTGAGAAATGAGCAGTTCTTC.

The CDR3 protein is CASSTRDRRDSPLHF. In DNA, the CDR3 is TGCGCCAGCAGCACTAGGGACAGGCGGGATTCACCCCTCCACTTT. This chain links TRBV5-1 with TRBJ1-6, with 8 positions matching TRBD1. The CDR3 totals 15 residues. V gave up 4 bases and J gave up 8 bases; unmatched junction bases: 8. Germline-derived CDR1 and CDR2 are SGHRS and YFSETQ. Looking up the rest from reference TRBV5-1 and TRBJ1-6 gives the full variable domain: KAGVTQTPRYLIKTRGQQVTLSCSPISGHRSVSWYQQTPGQGLQFLFEYFSETQRNKGNFPGRFSGRQFSNSRSEMNVSTLELGDSALYLCASSTRDRRDSPLHFGNGTRLTVT.

V and J are TRBV18 and TRBJ2-3; 11 bases map to TRBD2. J was trimmed by 0 bases and V by 5 bases; bases with no gene match: 4. This CDR3 has 16 amino acids. The germline V gene has CDR1 KGHSH and CDR2 LQKENI. This CDR3 reads CASSYVAGGSTDTQYF. The DNA for the CDR3 is TGTGCCAGCTCATACGTAGCGGGGGGGAGCACAGATACGCAGTATTTT. Together with reference TRBV18 and TRBJ2-3, the CDR3 gives the full variable domain: NAGVMQNPRHLVRRRGQEARLRCSPMKGHSHVYWYRQLPEEGLKFMVYLQKENIIDESGMPKERFSAEFPKEGPSILRIQQVVRGDSAAYFCASSYVAGGSTDTQYFGPGTRLTVL.

The CDR3 bases are TGTGCCAGCAGCGCCCAGGACAGGGTCTCTGGTGGCTACACCTTC. It encodes CASSAQDRVSGGYTF. The gene calls are TRBV9 and TRBJ1-2; 8 bases are a match to TRBD1. The junction had 11 bases not matched to a gene; V was cut back by 3 bases and J by 7 bases. This CDR3 is built from 15 residues. CDR1 SGDLS and CDR2 YYNGEE come from the germline V gene.

For the CDR3, the DNA is TGCAGTGCTAGTAATTTGACTAGCGGAGCCTACGAGCAGTACTTC. Translating it yields CSASNLTSGAYEQYF. The chain uses TRBV20-1 and TRBJ2-7; 9 bases match TRBD2. The junction had 8 bases not matched to a gene; V was cut back by 3 bases and J by 2 bases. Germline V gene data show CDR1 as DFQATT and CDR2 as SNEGSKA (reference sequence). CDR3 length equals 15 residues.

This sequence joins TRBV24-1 and TRBJ2-5, with 10 bases identical to TRBD1. The CDR3 has 16 amino acids. Germline-derived CDR1 and CDR2 are KGHDR and SFDVKD. Trimming cost V 3 bases and J 5 bases; bases outside gene matches: 8. The CDR3 sequence is CATSDPRQGARETQYF. The CDR3 nucleotides read TGTGCCACCAGTGATCCGAGACAGGGGGCGAGGGAGACCCAGTACTTC.

V is TRBV9 and J is TRBJ2-3; D is possibly TRBD2 (6 bases). V lost 4 bases, J lost 1 base, and 13 bases lay in between. Germline V CDR1 and CDR2: SGDLS, YYNGEE. This CDR3 has 15 amino acids. The CDR3 DNA sequence: TGTGCCAGCAGCAGGGGAGGCGTGGGCACAGATACGCAGTATTTT. Protein: CASSRGGVGTDTQYF.

The V gene is TRBV7-9, the J gene TRBJ2-7, with D perhaps matching TRBD2 (6 bases). Germline loops: CDR1 SEHNR, CDR2 FQNEAQ (reference sequence). CDR3 length: 16 residues. Trimming shortened V by 5 bases and J by 0 bases, and 17 bases separated the two germline ends. CDR3: CASSNSGTGSSYEQYF. The DNA of the CDR3 is TGTGCCAGCAGCAACTCCGGGACTGGGAGCTCCTACGAGCAGTACTTC.

The chain carries TRBV28 and TRBJ1-1, with a weak D call TRBD1 (6 bases). CDR3 length equals 17 residues. Germline V CDR1 and CDR2: MDHEN, SYDVKM. Trimming stripped 3 bases from V and 1 base from J, with 18 bases between. In DNA, the CDR3 is TGTGCCAGCAGTTTTTATACAGGGTTAATTGAGAACACTGAAGCTTTCTTT. Its translation is CASSFYTGLIENTEAFF.

The rearrangement joins TRBV5-1 to TRBJ1-4; no clear D gene. The CDR3 extends over 15 amino acids. CDR1 is SGHRS, CDR2 YFSETQ, per germline. The V gene lost 4 bases and the J gene lost 3 bases, with 13 bases spanning the gap. The CDR3 region is CASSPERVPNEKLFF. The CDR3 nucleotides read TGCGCCAGCAGCCCCGAGAGGGTACCTAATGAAAAACTGTTTTTT. Supplemented by reference TRBV5-1 and TRBJ1-4, the full variable domain reads KAGVTQTPRYLIKTRGQQVTLSCSPISGHRSVSWYQQTPGQGLQFLFEYFSETQRNKGNFPGRFSGRQFSNSRSEMNVSTLELGDSALYLCASSPERVPNEKLFFGSGTQLSVL.

The chain combines TRBV2 with TRBJ2-7; tentative D call: TRBD2 (5 bases). The germline V gene encodes CDR1 SNHLY and CDR2 FYNNEI. The CDR3 is made up of 14 amino acids. V lost 7 bases to trimming and J lost 2 bases, with 15 bases between them. Here the CDR3 reads CASNPLRDPYEQYF. The CDR3 coding sequence is TGTGCCAGCAATCCCCTCCGGGATCCCTACGAGCAGTACTTC.

CDR3 loop: CASSLGRGVAETQYF. The CDR3 nucleotides read TGTGCCAGCAGCTTAGGTCGGGGGGTCGCGGAGACCCAGTACTTC. The chain uses TRBV7-2 and TRBJ2-5; 7 bases fit TRBD2. The germline V gene has CDR1 SGHTA and CDR2 FQGNSA. The CDR3 is 15 residues long. Trimming at V came to 1 base and at J to 5 bases, leaving 7 bases not matched to a gene.

The chain has TRBV10-3 and TRBJ1-1; TRBD1 is a possible D gene (5 bases). CDR3 length equals 13 residues. V lost 7 bases and J 3 bases, leaving 12 bases between the germline ends. Per the germline V gene, CDR1 is ENHRY and CDR2 is SYGVKD. The CDR3 reads CAITNTGYTEAFF. The CDR3 DNA sequence: TGTGCCATCACCAACACAGGTTACACTGAAGCTTTCTTT.

V usage is TRBV18 and J usage is TRBJ1-6, with D tentatively TRBD1 (5 bases). Germline values: CDR1 KGHSH, CDR2 LQKENI. With 5 bases removed from V and 3 bases from J, the gap between germline ends came to 8 bases. The CDR3 has 14 residues. The DNA of the CDR3 is TGTGCCAGCTCAGGGGGACTCTATAATTCACCCCTCCACTTT. Encoded protein: CASSGGLYNSPLHF.

CDR3 sequence: CASSPRDWGGNEQFF. CDR3 DNA sequence: TGTGCCAGCAGCCCGCGGGACTGGGGAGGGAATGAGCAGTTCTTC. The rearrangement links TRBV9 to TRBJ2-1; 7 bases agree with TRBD2. Trimming at V came to 4 bases and at J to 7 bases, leaving 11 bases not matched to a gene. The CDR3 loop spans 15 amino acids. Germline V gives CDR1 SGDLS, CDR2 YYNGEE.

In regard to this clone: Other DNA sequences within the sample encode an identical CDR3. The gene calls are TRBV7-2 and TRBJ1-5; no reliable D call. The CDR3 loop spans 13 amino acids. Trimming took 2 bases from V and 5 from J, leaving 7 bases between them. Germline loops: CDR1 SGHTA, CDR2 FQGNSA. This chain's CDR3 is CASSLTADQPQHF. DNA for the CDR3: TGTGCCAGCAGCTTAACAGCGGATCAGCCCCAGCATTTT.

V is TRBV29-1 and J is TRBJ2-1; D is possibly TRBD1 (6 bases). The germline V and J ends were trimmed by 3 bases and 4 bases, with 7 bases remaining between them. CDR1 and CDR2 from the germline V gene are SQVTM and ANQGSEA. The CDR3 spans 12 residues. The CDR3 protein is CSVDQGYNEQFF. The CDR3 nucleotides are TGCAGCGTTGACCAGGGGTACAATGAGCAGTTCTTC.

V usage is TRBV28 and J usage is TRBJ2-5, with D possibly TRBD2 on 6 matching bases. V was pared by 5 bases and J by 7 bases, with 17 bases between. The germline V gene has CDR1 MDHEN and CDR2 SYDVKM. The CDR3 extends over 14 amino acids. CDR3 sequence reads: CASSTPGALWTQYF. The CDR3 DNA sequence: TGTGCCAGCAGTACTCCGGGAGCCTTGTGGACCCAGTACTTC.

The gene calls are TRBV28 and TRBJ2-7; D is perhaps TRBD2 (7 bases). Between the trimmed V and J ends, which lost 6 bases and 5 bases, there was a span of 14 bases. The CDR3 covers 13 residues. In germline, CDR1 is MDHEN, CDR2 SYDVKM. The CDR3 region is CASSPWGGHEQYF. The CDR3 DNA reads as TGTGCCAGCAGCCCCTGGGGGGGGCACGAGCAGTACTTC.

The chain is built from TRBV18 and TRBJ1-1; D is perhaps TRBD1 (6 bases). Per the germline V gene, CDR1 is KGHSH and CDR2 is LQKENI. The CDR3 is made up of 14 amino acids. Deletions cut 6 bases from V and 4 bases from J, with 15 bases between. CDR3 sequence: CASSLQGQGTEAFF. CDR3 nucleotides: TGTGCCAGCTCGCTACAGGGCCAGGGCACTGAAGCTTTCTTT.

The gene calls are TRBV6-2 or TRBV6-3 and TRBJ1-2; TRBD1 might be the D (5 bases). The CDR3 length is 14 residues. Trimming took 6 bases from V and 2 from J, leaving 13 bases between them. In germline, CDR1 is MNHEY, CDR2 SVGEGT. The CDR3 protein is CASSPDGANYGYTF. The CDR3 bases are TGTGCCAGCAGCCCCGATGGGGCCAACTATGGCTACACCTTC.

The chain recombines TRBV6-5 with TRBJ1-3; 8 nucleotides align to TRBD1. The CDR3 length is 14 residues. Trimming at V came to 2 bases and at J to 8 bases, leaving 5 bases not matched to a gene. Germline loops: CDR1 MNHEY, CDR2 SVGAGI. CDR3 coding DNA: TGTGCCAGCAGTTACGGGGACAGGAAGCACACCATATATTTT. Its protein product is CASSYGDRKHTIYF.

The J gene is TRBJ2-7, the V gene TRBV18, with TRBD2 matching 8 bases. The CDR3 covers 15 residues. Germline-derived CDR1 and CDR2 are KGHSH and LQKENI. The V segment lost 1 base and the J segment 3 bases; nucleotides outside the gene matches: 5. This CDR3 reads CASSPQRGMDYEQYF. The CDR3 DNA follows: TGTGCCAGCTCACCACAGCGGGGGATGGACTACGAGCAGTACTTC.

V is TRBV4-3 and J is TRBJ2-7; 7 nucleotides match TRBD2. The CDR3 contains 15 residues. J lost 0 bases, V lost 0 bases, and 2 bases had no gene match. The germline V gene has CDR1 LGHNA and CDR2 YSLEER. The CDR3 bases are TGCGCCAGCAGCCAAGATAAGCGGGGCTCCTACGAGCAGTACTTC. It translates to CASSQDKRGSYEQYF.

V and J are TRBV5-1 and TRBJ2-1; D is possibly TRBD1 (5 bases). CDR1 and CDR2 (germline): SGHRS, YFSETQ. V was cut by 0 bases and J by 8 bases, with 18 bases left in between. The CDR3 totals 16 residues. CDR3 in DNA: TGCGCCAGCAGCTTGGCCAGACAGCCCCTTTATGATGAGCAGTTCTTC. Protein sequence: CASSLARQPLYDEQFF.

V gene TRBV5-6 combines with J gene TRBJ1-2; TRBD1 matches at 7 bases. The CDR3 has 14 residues. Germline CDR1 and CDR2: SGHDT and YYEEEE. J gave up 4 bases and V 4 bases, and 7 bases lay outside the gene matches. CDR3 amino acids: CASSPQGGSYGYTF. The CDR3 DNA reads TGTGCCAGCAGCCCTCAGGGGGGATCCTATGGCTACACCTTC.

The J gene is TRBJ2-1, the V gene TRBV7-9, with 8 bases identical to TRBD1. This CDR3 has 17 amino acids. CDR1 and CDR2 (germline): SEHNR, FQNEAQ (reference sequence). V dropped 6 bases and J dropped 3; count of bases not matched to a gene: 13. The CDR3 spells CASSSDPGTGNYNEQFF. CDR3 in DNA: TGTGCCAGCAGTTCGGACCCCGGGACAGGAAACTACAATGAGCAGTTCTTC. Full variable domain (remainder filled in from reference TRBV7-9 and TRBJ2-1): DTGVSQNPRHKITKRGQNVTFRCDPISEHNRLYWYRQTLGQGPEFLTYFQNEAQLEKSRLLSDRFSAERPKGSFSTLEIQRTEQGDSAMYLCASSSDPGTGNYNEQFFGPGTRLTVL.

V is TRBV28 and J is TRBJ2-7; no clear D gene. Germline-derived CDR1 and CDR2 are MDHEN and SYDVKM. The CDR3 runs 14 residues. V shed 4 bases and J shed 2 bases, with 12 bases lying between them. The CDR3 here is CASSYRSPPYEQYF. The CDR3 DNA follows: TGTGCCAGCAGTTATCGGAGCCCCCCCTACGAGCAGTACTTC.

This chain connects TRBV11-2 to TRBJ1-6; a weak D match, TRBD1 (5 bases). CDR1 is SGHAT, CDR2 FQNNGV, per germline. The V gene lost 2 bases and the J gene lost 4 bases, with 9 bases spanning the gap. The CDR3 covers 15 residues. The CDR3, as DNA: TGTGCCAGCAGCTTACAATCAGGGTATAATTCACCCCTCCACTTT. This codes for CASSLQSGYNSPLHF.

The chain is built from TRBV20-1 and TRBJ2-7; the D gene is possibly TRBD2 (7 bases). Germline V gene sequence: CDR1 DFQATT, CDR2 SNEGSKA (reference sequence). V lost 3 bases, J lost 2 bases, and 14 bases lay in between. The CDR3 is made up of 14 amino acids. The CDR3 bases are TGCAGTGCTAGTCCCGCGGGGGCCGCCTACGAGCAGTACTTC. Translation: CSASPAGAAYEQYF.

The V gene is TRBV2, the J gene TRBJ1-1; TRBD1 is a possible D gene (5 bases). V shed 8 bases and J shed 0 bases, with 10 bases lying between them. The CDR3 has 13 amino acids. CDR1 and CDR2 from the germline V gene are SNHLY and FYNNEI. CDR3 sequence reads: CASLDTLNTEAFF. The DNA of the CDR3 is TGTGCCAGCCTGGACACCTTGAACACTGAAGCTTTCTTT.